This T cell receptor (beta chain) was documented in a study of shared clonotypes between healthy human individuals. Whole-study results and caveats: A reduction in generation probabilities was seen for non-shared clonotypes relative to those shared by all four donors. Clonotype sharing across donors was expected to vary with sequencing depth.

Terminally differentiated effector memory CD45RA+ cells were excluded by CCR7 positive selection of CD45RO-negative cells. The study drew all its donors from Caucasian adults living in Nashville, Tennessee. Notes on this clone: The antigen is not known.

CDR1 and CDR2 (germline): MGHRA, YSYEKL. Trimming took off 4 bases at V and 4 bases at J, with 19 bases between the two ends. The CDR3 is 16 residues long. It was at deep level that the assay was run. TCRdb keeps only in-frame clones here, not all; method: immunoSEQ multiplex PCR. The table has about 750,000 clones, over 90% seen once. V gene TRBV4-1 combines with J gene TRBJ1-2; D is uncertain. The sequence was obtained from a man aged 30-40 years in good health. The sequenced material came from naive CD8+ T cells sorted from blood. Here the CDR3 DNA reads TGCGCCAGCAGCCTGGAGGGCTCGGGGTTCCTCTATGGCTACACCTTC. Residues: CASSLEGSGFLYGYTF.